The 23 T cell receptor beta chains listed next were all sequenced from one sample in a study of cytotoxic CD8 clonotypes in ibrutinib-treated CLL (dated by TCRdb to the early 2020s). The receptor library was made with the immunoSEQ multiplex PCR assay. Held by TCRdb, this immuneACCESS table contains in-frame sequences only and omits some clones. Under half of the omission traces to an unresolved V gene where checked; the cause of the rest is unknown. This sample gives roughly 130,000 clones in total; around 93% of them show up just once. Together, the top ten hold approximately 11% of the sample. Reading the label with the study, this specimen's time point is: approximately eleven months on ibrutinib. The sequenced sample was PBMCs, obtained after 12 months of ibrutinib treatment. Receptors originate from a human donor with chronic lymphocytic leukemia.

This sequence joins TRBV25-1 and TRBJ2-7, with no clear D. Germline CDR1 and CDR2: MGHDK and SYGVNS. The CDR3 has 13 amino acids. The V gene lost 1 base and the J gene lost 3 bases, with 7 bases spanning the gap. The CDR3 DNA is TGTGCCAGCAGTGAATTCGGCAGCTACGAGCAGTACTTC. Its translation: CASSEFGSYEQYF.

CDR3 protein: CASSPGLQETQYF. Written as DNA, the CDR3 is TGTGCCAGCTCACCCGGGCTACAAGAGACCCAGTACTTC. This chain connects TRBV18 to TRBJ2-5; no clear D gene. Germline V gene sequence: CDR1 KGHSH, CDR2 LQKENI. The CDR3 is 13 residues long. Trimming removed 3 bases at V and 2 bases at J, with 7 bases between.

V gene TRBV27 combines with J gene TRBJ2-7; no clear D. This CDR3 region has 13 residues. Trimming removed 6 bases from V and 0 bases from J, with 9 bases in between. Per germline, CDR1 MNHEY and CDR2 SMNVEV (reference sequence). As DNA, the CDR3 is TGTGCCAGCAGGGGCAGCATCTCCTACGAGCAGTACTTC. This translates into CASRGSISYEQYF.

The genes are TRBV29-1 and TRBJ1-1, with unresolved D. This CDR3 has 13 amino acids. V dropped 2 bases and J dropped 2 bases, with 9 bases sitting between them. Germline V CDR1 and CDR2: SQVTM, ANQGSEA. The CDR3 DNA follows: TGCAGCGTTGAACACGGGCCCAACACTGAAGCTTTCTTT. Translated, it gives CSVEHGPNTEAFF. Looking up the rest from reference TRBV29-1 and TRBJ1-1 gives the full variable domain: SAVISQKPSRDICQRGTSLTIQCQVDSQVTMMFWYRQQPGQSLTLIATANQGSEATYESGFVIDKFPISRPNLTFSTLTVSNMSPEDSSIYLCSVEHGPNTEAFFGQGTRLTVV.

This clone showed up just once. This chain joins TRBV29-1 and TRBJ2-3; 9 positions agree with TRBD2. Germline V gene data show CDR1 as SQVTM and CDR2 as ANQGSEA. This CDR3 region has 15 residues. With 4 bases clipped from V and 0 bases from J, the junction kept 5 bases outside the gene matches. The CDR3 is CSVGQGTSSTDTQYF. CDR3 in DNA: TGCAGCGTTGGTCAAGGGACTAGCAGCACAGATACGCAGTATTTT.

The chain employs TRBV6-5 and TRBJ2-7, with D possibly being TRBD2 (6 bases). Trimming shortened V by 7 bases and J by 2 bases, and 18 bases separated the two germline ends. CDR1 is MNHEY, CDR2 SVGAGI, per germline. This CDR3 has 15 residues. The CDR3 loop reads CASKLGSYPTYEQYF. CDR3 DNA sequence: TGTGCCAGCAAACTCGGGAGTTACCCCACCTACGAGCAGTACTTC.

This sequence joins TRBV18 and TRBJ2-2, with D unresolved. This CDR3 is 16 amino acids long. Germline V CDR1 and CDR2: KGHSH, LQKENI. Trimming pared 3 bases from V and 0 bases from J, leaving 11 bases between. The CDR3 region is CASSPVPTSNTGELFF. CDR3 bases: TGTGCCAGCTCACCGGTCCCTACTTCGAACACCGGGGAGCTGTTTTTT. The full variable domain, its missing parts supplied by reference TRBV18 and TRBJ2-2, is NAGVMQNPRHLVRRRGQEARLRCSPMKGHSHVYWYRQLPEEGLKFMVYLQKENIIDESGMPKERFSAEFPKEGPSILRIQQVVRGDSAAYFCASSPVPTSNTGELFFGEGSRLTVL.

The chain is built from TRBV5-6 and TRBJ2-3; 8 nucleotides line up with TRBD1. V was clipped by 5 bases and J by 6 bases; unmatched bases: 5. Germline lookup yields CDR1 SGHDT and CDR2 YYEEEE. This CDR3 region has 13 residues. CDR3 DNA sequence: TGTGCCAGCAGTTCGACAGGGGTGGATACGCAGTATTTT. Its protein is CASSSTGVDTQYF. Combining the CDR3 with reference TRBV5-6 and TRBJ2-3 gives the whole variable domain DAGVTQSPTHLIKTRGQQVTLRCSPKSGHDTVSWYQQALGQGPQFIFQYYEEEERQRGNFPDRFSGHQFPNYSSELNVNALLLGDSALYLCASSSTGVDTQYFGPGTRLTVL.

The chain combines TRBV7-9 with TRBJ2-1; 12 bases line up with TRBD2. This CDR3 comprises 15 residues. The V gene's germline CDR1 is SEHNR and CDR2 FQNEAQ (reference sequence). J was trimmed by 9 bases and V by 5 bases; bases with no gene match: 8. CDR3 sequence reads: CASSPTSGRGGEQFF. CDR3 in DNA: TGTGCCAGCAGCCCGACTAGCGGGAGAGGGGGTGAGCAGTTCTTC.

This clone was recorded only once. This chain uses TRBV29-1 with TRBJ2-7, with D tentatively TRBD1 (5 bases). Germline values: CDR1 SQVTM, CDR2 ANQGSEA. The CDR3 spans 16 residues. The V gene lost 1 base and the J gene lost 2 bases, with 18 bases spanning the gap. CDR3 in DNA: TGCAGCGTTGAAGCAGGGTGGAACGTGAACCCCTACGAGCAGTACTTC. This encodes CSVEAGWNVNPYEQYF.

The chain couples TRBV10-1 to TRBJ2-1; 7 nucleotides match TRBD1. The CDR3 consists of 15 residues. Germline assignment: CDR1 WNHNN and CDR2 SYGVQD (reference sequence). With 8 bases clipped from V and 3 bases from J, the junction kept 10 bases outside the gene matches. This CDR3 is CASHNRRTGYNEQFF. The CDR3 coding sequence is TGCGCCAGCCATAACCGCCGGACAGGCTACAATGAGCAGTTCTTC.

This clone was detected only once. The chain uses TRBV5-4 and TRBJ1-4; unclear D gene. The CDR3 runs to 16 residues. V was trimmed by 2 bases and J by 0 bases, leaving 11 bases between them. The germline V gene has CDR1 SGHNT and CDR2 YYREEE (reference sequence). CDR3 protein: CASSFPGSATNEKLFF. CDR3 DNA: TGTGCCAGCAGCTTCCCAGGATCTGCAACTAATGAAAAACTGTTTTTT.

The rearrangement links TRBV7-2 to TRBJ2-1; 7 bases are shared with TRBD1. Losses at the gene ends were 2 bases for V and 8 bases for J; bases not matched to a gene: 15. Germline CDR1 reads SGHTA; CDR2 reads FQGNSA. CDR3 length equals 17 residues. This CDR3 is CASSLWFGGDSPDEQFF. The CDR3 DNA is TGTGCCAGCAGCTTATGGTTCGGTGGGGACAGTCCCGATGAGCAGTTCTTC. Full variable domain (rest looked up from reference TRBV7-2 and TRBJ2-1): GAGVSQSPSNKVTEKGKDVELRCDPISGHTALYWYRQSLGQGLEFLIYFQGNSAPDKSGLPSDRFSAERTGGSVSTLTIQRTQQEDSAVYLCASSLWFGGDSPDEQFFGPGTRLTVL.

This rearrangement joins TRBV7-6 to TRBJ2-7, with 7 nucleotides matching TRBD2. This CDR3 comprises 15 residues. Germline lookup yields CDR1 SGHVS and CDR2 FNYEAQ. J gave up 4 bases and V 5 bases, and 11 bases lay outside the gene matches. CDR3 protein: CASSRTPSGSYEQYF. CDR3 sequence (DNA): TGTGCCAGCAGCCGAACTCCTAGCGGCAGTTACGAGCAGTACTTC.

The chain is built from TRBV27 and TRBJ2-7; 7 nucleotides match TRBD1. Trimming cost V 4 bases and J 3 bases; bases outside gene matches: 3. This CDR3 is built from 13 residues. Germline CDR1 reads MNHEY; CDR2 reads SMNVEV (reference sequence). This CDR3 is CASSSGQDYEQYF. The CDR3 DNA is TGTGCCAGCAGTTCCGGACAGGACTACGAGCAGTACTTC.

There are a few counts of this clone. Within the sample, other DNA sequences also encode this same CDR3. This chain joins TRBV7-9 and TRBJ1-5; D not resolved. Germline CDR1 SEHNR, CDR2 FQNEAQ (reference sequence). V was shortened by 4 bases and J by 4 bases, with 5 bases between the two germline ends. The CDR3 has 12 amino acids. CDR3 DNA: TGTGCCAGCAGCTCCGGGAATCAGCCCCAGCATTTT. Translation: CASSSGNQPQHF.

Here the CDR3 reads CASSISERNYGYTF. CDR3 sequence (DNA): TGTGCCAGTAGTATAAGCGAAAGGAACTATGGCTACACCTTC. This sequence joins TRBV19 and TRBJ1-2; unclear D gene. V lost 2 bases and J 2 bases, leaving 9 bases between the germline ends. Per the germline V gene, CDR1 is LNHDA and CDR2 is SQIVND (reference sequence). The CDR3 is 14 amino acids. Looking up the rest from reference TRBV19 and TRBJ1-2 gives the full variable domain: DGGITQSPKYLFRKEGQNVTLSCEQNLNHDAMYWYRQDPGQGLRLIYYSQIVNDFQKGDIAEGYSVSREKKESFPLTVTSAQKNPTAFYLCASSISERNYGYTFGSGTRLTVV.

Notes on this clone: A junction boundary mismatches the germline segment, possibly from a read error. V is TRBV18 and J is TRBJ2-7, with TRBD2 matching over 13 bases. The germline V gene encodes CDR1 KGHSH and CDR2 LQKENI. The CDR3 loop spans 13 amino acids. Here the CDR3 reads CASSPPGLAGVLF. The CDR3 DNA is TGTGCCAGCTCACCCCCAGGACTAGCGGGAGTATTGTTC.

The V call is TRBV28, the J call TRBJ2-6, with TRBD1 matching over 9 bases. This CDR3 contains 20 residues. V lost 3 bases and J lost 0; bases outside the gene matches: 12. Germline values: CDR1 MDHEN, CDR2 SYDVKM. This CDR3 reads CASSLAGTGMGFSGANVLTF. DNA of the CDR3: TGTGCCAGCAGTTTGGCCGGGACAGGGATGGGCTTCTCTGGGGCCAACGTCCTGACTTTC.

The chain recombines TRBV19 with TRBJ1-2; no definite D call. The CDR3 is 15 amino acids. V was shortened by 4 bases and J by 0 bases, with 12 bases between the two germline ends. Germline values: CDR1 LNHDA, CDR2 SQIVND (reference sequence). This CDR3 reads CASSSYTTANYGYTF. The CDR3 bases are TGTGCCAGTAGTAGCTACACAACAGCTAACTATGGCTACACCTTC.

The CDR3 nucleotides read TGTGCCAGCAGCTTGGGTCGTAATGAGCAGTTCTTC. Encoded protein: CASSLGRNEQFF. This chain connects TRBV5-4 to TRBJ2-1; no reliable D call. Germline loops: CDR1 SGHNT, CDR2 YYREEE (reference sequence). The CDR3 has 12 residues. V was shortened by 0 bases and J by 7 bases, with 5 bases between the two germline ends.

V gene TRBV6-6 combines with J gene TRBJ1-5; D not resolved. The V gene lost 3 bases and the J gene lost 4 bases, with 10 bases spanning the gap. The length of the CDR3 is 14 residues. Germline-derived CDR1 and CDR2 are MNHNY and SVGAGI (reference sequence). The CDR3 DNA reads TGTGCCAGCAGTTATTCACCAGATAATCAGCCCCAGCATTTT. Amino acids: CASSYSPDNQPQHF.

DNA for the CDR3: TGTGCCAGCTCACCACTTGGACAGGGGCGCTCAGATACGCAGTATTTT. Its protein product is CASSPLGQGRSDTQYF. J is TRBJ2-3 and V is TRBV18; 9 bases map to TRBD1. The CDR3 runs to 16 residues. Germline V gene data show CDR1 as KGHSH and CDR2 as LQKENI. V dropped 1 base and J dropped 4; count of bases not matched to a gene: 6.